A single sample is the source of the 17 T cell receptor beta chains below, sequenced in a study of TIL therapy for anti-PD-1-resistant metastatic lung cancer. Sequencing used immunoSEQ v3. Only in-frame clones appear in the TCRdb table, and some are missing; sequencing was by immunoSEQ multiplex PCR. The sample includes under 60,000 clones, 80% to 90% of them seen just once. Described time point: pre-treatment sample, taken before nivolumab and TIL therapy. Sequencing was performed on blood, taken at baseline. The receptor set was obtained from a person aged 25-79 years with non-small cell lung cancer.

The chain is built from TRBV28 and TRBJ1-5, with D tentatively TRBD1 (6 bases). Per the germline V gene, CDR1 is MDHEN and CDR2 is SYDVKM. CDR3 length: 14 residues. With 7 bases removed from V and 7 bases from J, the gap between germline ends came to 17 bases. CDR3 sequence reads: CASTLGGGGQPQHF. The CDR3 region has the DNA TGTGCCAGCACCTTAGGGGGGGGAGGCCAGCCCCAGCATTTT.

This sequence joins TRBV7-6 and TRBJ2-5; the D gene is possibly TRBD2 (6 bases). Germline V CDR1 and CDR2: SGHVS, FNYEAQ. V was cut by 0 bases and J by 5 bases, with 25 bases left in between. The CDR3 contains 19 residues. The CDR3 here is CASSLAARLVMGLGETQYF. In DNA form, the CDR3 reads TGTGCCAGCAGCTTAGCGGCTAGACTAGTCATGGGCCTTGGGGAGACCCAGTACTTC.

The rearrangement joins TRBV7-2 to TRBJ2-3; the match to TRBD2 covers 9 bases. CDR1 and CDR2 (germline): SGHTA, FQGNSA. J was trimmed by 4 bases and V by 7 bases; bases with no gene match: 9. This CDR3 has 15 amino acids. The CDR3: CASNQRRGGADTQYF. As DNA, the CDR3 is TGTGCCAGCAACCAGCGGCGGGGGGGCGCAGATACGCAGTATTTT.

This clone was detected a few times. This rearrangement joins TRBV27 to TRBJ2-7; D is perhaps TRBD1 (6 bases). Between the trimmed V and J ends, which lost 8 bases and 2 bases, there was a span of 22 bases. This CDR3 region has 16 residues. Germline values: CDR1 MNHEY, CDR2 SMNVEV (reference sequence). CDR3 region: CASGFLQGPRPYEQYF. The CDR3 nucleotides are TGTGCCAGCGGATTCCTACAGGGACCCCGGCCCTACGAGCAGTACTTC.

This sequence joins TRBV7-2 and TRBJ1-2; D is ambiguous. This CDR3 has 14 amino acids. In germline, CDR1 is SGHTA, CDR2 FQGNSA. The ends were cut back, 2 bases at V and 0 bases at J, with 7 bases in the middle. This CDR3 reads CASSLRKANYGYTF. The CDR3 DNA is TGTGCCAGCAGCTTAAGAAAAGCTAACTATGGCTACACCTTC.

The chain is built from TRBV27 and TRBJ2-4; no definite D call. CDR1 and CDR2 from the germline V gene are MNHEY and SMNVEV (reference sequence). Trimming removed 3 bases at V and 0 bases at J, with 6 bases between. The CDR3 has 14 residues. CDR3 in DNA: TGTGCCAGCAGTTTCAGGAGAGCCAAAAACATTCAGTACTTC. Protein sequence: CASSFRRAKNIQYF.

Only a few counts were recorded for this clone. This chain connects TRBV9 to TRBJ2-7, with TRBD1 matching over 9 bases. CDR1 and CDR2 from the germline V gene are SGDLS and YYNGEE. The trim removed 3 bases at V and 5 bases at J, leaving 3 bases unmatched. The CDR3 is made up of 13 amino acids. CDR3 nucleotides: TGTGCCAGCAGCGCGGACAGGGGACACGAGCAGTACTTC. Translating gives CASSADRGHEQYF.

The CDR3: CASSLLSGGIHEKLFF. The DNA of the CDR3 is TGTGCCAGCAGTTTATTGTCGGGAGGGATCCATGAAAAACTGTTTTTT. This chain connects TRBV27 to TRBJ1-4; D is undetermined. The CDR3 has 16 residues. The germline gives CDR1 MNHEY, CDR2 SMNVEV (reference sequence). V was pared by 1 base and J by 6 bases, with 15 bases between.

The V gene is TRBV2, the J gene TRBJ2-3; tentative D call: TRBD2 (5 bases). V gave up 6 bases and J gave up 4 bases, with 11 bases separating them. Germline V gene sequence: CDR1 SNHLY, CDR2 FYNNEI. This CDR3 spans 13 amino acids. CDR3 bases: TGTGCCAGCAGGGACTTTACGGCAGATACGCAGTATTTT. Residues: CASRDFTADTQYF.

This clone was detected only once. This chain uses TRBV7-3 with TRBJ2-7, with 11 bases lining up with TRBD1. J gave up 5 bases and V 5 bases, and 8 bases lay outside the gene matches. The germline V gene has CDR1 SGHTA and CDR2 FQGTGA. CDR3 size: 15 residues. The CDR3 sequence is CASSPWDRGSDEQYF. The CDR3 nucleotides read TGTGCCAGCAGCCCCTGGGACAGGGGGTCGGACGAGCAGTACTTC.

V gene TRBV19 combines with J gene TRBJ2-1; the D gene is possibly TRBD1 (5 bases). The V gene's germline CDR1 is LNHDA and CDR2 SQIVND (reference sequence). V shed 5 bases and J shed 8 bases, with 19 bases lying between them. The CDR3 length is 15 residues. The CDR3 protein is CASSVTAQGVDEQFF. The CDR3 DNA follows: TGTGCCAGTAGTGTAACCGCTCAGGGTGTCGATGAGCAGTTCTTC.

This clone was counted a single time. The V and J genes are TRBV4-3 and TRBJ2-7, with TRBD2 identical over 8 bases. The CDR3 has 15 amino acids. Germline CDR1 is LGHNA and CDR2 is YSLEER. Germline trimming cut 3 bases from V and 6 bases from J; bases unmatched to any gene: 10. CDR3 loop: CASSQGGSGVVEQYF. The CDR3 DNA is TGCGCCAGCAGCCAGGGGGGTAGCGGGGTTGTCGAGCAGTACTTC.

The chain joins TRBV28 to TRBJ2-4; weak D call: TRBD1 (6 bases). This CDR3 is built from 13 residues. V was cut by 6 bases and J by 7 bases, with 13 bases left in between. In germline, CDR1 is MDHEN, CDR2 SYDVKM. DNA for the CDR3: TGTGCCAGCAGGACCCGTCAGGGGAACATTCAGTACTTC. Translation gives CASRTRQGNIQYF.

The rearrangement links TRBV6-2 or TRBV6-3 to TRBJ2-5; 12 nucleotides match TRBD2. J was trimmed by 5 bases and V by 5 bases; bases with no gene match: 9. The CDR3 contains 16 residues. Looked up from germline, CDR1 is MNHEY and CDR2 is SVGEGT. CDR3 sequence (DNA): TGTGCCAGCAGTCCCGCCCGGACTAGCGGGAATGAGACCCAGTACTTC. Encoded protein: CASSPARTSGNETQYF.

The J gene is TRBJ2-7, the V gene TRBV4-3; tentatively, D is TRBD2 (6 bases). Per germline, CDR1 LGHNA and CDR2 YSLEER. Trimming cost V 2 bases and J 0 bases, with 20 bases left between them. The CDR3 is 18 amino acids. Here the CDR3 reads CASSQRYGSSGSSYEQYF. CDR3 DNA sequence: TGCGCCAGCAGCCAAAGATACGGGAGTAGCGGTTCCTCCTACGAGCAGTACTTC.

This chain links TRBV18 with TRBJ2-7; 15 bases line up with TRBD2. CDR3 length equals 17 residues. V was clipped by 5 bases and J by 3 bases; unmatched bases: 8. CDR1 KGHSH and CDR2 LQKENI come from the germline V gene. CDR3: CASSDRTSGRARYEQYF. Written as DNA, the CDR3 is TGTGCCAGCTCAGACCGGACTAGCGGGAGGGCCCGCTACGAGCAGTACTTC.

The genes are TRBV27 and TRBJ1-5, with D unclear. The CDR3 is 13 residues long. Germline values: CDR1 MNHEY, CDR2 SMNVEV (reference sequence). Trimming took off 5 bases at V and 3 bases at J, with 8 bases between the two ends. CDR3: CASSKGNNQPQHF. The CDR3 DNA reads as TGTGCCAGCAGTAAGGGAAACAATCAGCCCCAGCATTTT.